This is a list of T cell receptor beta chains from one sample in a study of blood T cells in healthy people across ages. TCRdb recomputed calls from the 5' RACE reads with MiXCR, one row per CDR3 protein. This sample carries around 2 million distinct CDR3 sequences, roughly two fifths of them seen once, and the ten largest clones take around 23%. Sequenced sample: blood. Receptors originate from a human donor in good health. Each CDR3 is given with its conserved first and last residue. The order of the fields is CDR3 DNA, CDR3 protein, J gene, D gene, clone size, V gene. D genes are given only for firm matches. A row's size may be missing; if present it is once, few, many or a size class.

CDR3 DNA: TGTGCCACCCAACTTAACAGGGGCACCTACAATGAGCAGTTCTTC
CDR3 protein: CATQLNRGTYNEQFF
J gene: TRBJ2-1
D gene: TRBD1
clone size: few
V gene: TRBV2

CDR3 DNA: TGTGCTAGTGGTTTGGACTTCGGTTCACCCCTCCACTTT
CDR3 protein: CASGLDFGSPLHF
J gene: TRBJ1-6
D gene: -
clone size: -
V gene: TRBV12-5

CDR3 DNA: TGTGCCAGCAGCTTGATACCGGGACAGGATAATTCACCCCTCCACTTT
CDR3 protein: CASSLIPGQDNSPLHF
J gene: TRBJ1-6
D gene: TRBD1
clone size: -
V gene: TRBV7-9

CDR3 DNA: TGCAGCGTTGAAGATCTAGTGGGCGTCCCTAGCACAGATACGCAGTATTTT
CDR3 protein: CSVEDLVGVPSTDTQYF
J gene: TRBJ2-3
D gene: -
clone size: -
V gene: TRBV29-1

CDR3 DNA: TGTGCCAGCAGCCAGAACATGAACACTGAAGCTTTCTTT
CDR3 protein: CASSQNMNTEAFF
J gene: TRBJ1-1
D gene: -
clone size: few
V gene: TRBV7-3

CDR3 DNA: TGTGCCACCTTCTCGGGGCAACGCGAGCAGTACTTC
CDR3 protein: CATFSGQREQYF
J gene: TRBJ2-7
D gene: -
clone size: -
V gene: TRBV10-3

CDR3 DNA: TGTGCCAGCAGTTGGGCCCTAAAAGATACGCAGTATTTT
CDR3 protein: CASSWALKDTQYF
J gene: TRBJ2-3
D gene: -
clone size: -
V gene: TRBV6-6

CDR3 DNA: TGTGCCAGCAGGGGACTAGCGGGGGACTACGAGCAGTACTTC
CDR3 protein: CASRGLAGDYEQYF
J gene: TRBJ2-7
D gene: TRBD2
clone size: -
V gene: TRBV6-6

CDR3 DNA: TGCAGTGCTAGCGGGGAAATTTACAATGAGCAGTTCTTC
CDR3 protein: CSASGEIYNEQFF
J gene: TRBJ2-1
D gene: -
clone size: once
V gene: TRBV20-1

CDR3 DNA: TGCAGCGTTAGGGAGGACACAAAGCAGTACTTC
CDR3 protein: CSVREDTKQYF
J gene: TRBJ2-4
D gene: -
clone size: once
V gene: TRBV29-1

CDR3 DNA: TGCGCCAGCAGCTTGAGGGTACCTGGGGCCAACGTCCTGACTTTC
CDR3 protein: CASSLRVPGANVLTF
J gene: TRBJ2-6
D gene: -
clone size: -
V gene: TRBV5-1